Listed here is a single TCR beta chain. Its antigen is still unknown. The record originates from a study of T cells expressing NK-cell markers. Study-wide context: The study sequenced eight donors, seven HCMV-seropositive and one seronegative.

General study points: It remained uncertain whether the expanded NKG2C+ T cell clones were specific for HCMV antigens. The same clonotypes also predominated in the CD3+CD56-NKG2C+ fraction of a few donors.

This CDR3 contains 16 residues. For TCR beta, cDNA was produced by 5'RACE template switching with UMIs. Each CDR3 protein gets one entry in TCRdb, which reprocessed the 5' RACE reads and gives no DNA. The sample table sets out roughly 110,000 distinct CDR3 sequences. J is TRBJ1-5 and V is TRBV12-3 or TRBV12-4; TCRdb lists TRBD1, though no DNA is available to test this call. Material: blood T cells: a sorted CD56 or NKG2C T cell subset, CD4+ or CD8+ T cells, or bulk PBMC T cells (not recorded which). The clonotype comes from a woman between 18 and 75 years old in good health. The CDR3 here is CASTPDGTGVSQPQHF.